This record looks at one T cell receptor (beta chain) sequence and its context. The data derive from a study of blood T cell repertoires in COVID-19. As for the study in general: The United States, Italy and Spain supplied acute and convalescent COVID-19 samples.

Germline V gene data show CDR1 as SGHAT and CDR2 as FQNNGV. This CDR3 spans 15 amino acids. V lost 4 bases to trimming and J lost 0 bases, with 13 bases between them. Study processing details: Counts of nucleated cells, estimated from reference gene primer amplification, were obtained. Only in-frame clones appear in the TCRdb table, and some are missing; sequencing was by immunoSEQ multiplex PCR. For V, J and clone size, that table is used; D and trimming come from the DNA. The sample holds about 70,000 clones, under 95% seen once. The chain employs TRBV11-2 and TRBJ2-7; D gene uncertain. Sequencing was performed on peripheral blood. The clonotype was recovered from a human donor in a cohort sampled during active COVID-19. The CDR3 region has the DNA TGTGCCAGCAGCTCCTTGATAACGAGCTCCTACGAGCAGTACTTC. Its translation: CASSSLITSSYEQYF. The full variable domain, completed using reference TRBV11-2 and TRBJ2-7, is EAGVAQSPRYKIIEKRQSVAFWCNPISGHATLYWYQQILGQGPKLLIQFQNNGVVDDSQLPKDRFSAERLKGVDSTLKIQPAKLEDSAVYLCASSSLITSSYEQYFGPGTRLTVT.